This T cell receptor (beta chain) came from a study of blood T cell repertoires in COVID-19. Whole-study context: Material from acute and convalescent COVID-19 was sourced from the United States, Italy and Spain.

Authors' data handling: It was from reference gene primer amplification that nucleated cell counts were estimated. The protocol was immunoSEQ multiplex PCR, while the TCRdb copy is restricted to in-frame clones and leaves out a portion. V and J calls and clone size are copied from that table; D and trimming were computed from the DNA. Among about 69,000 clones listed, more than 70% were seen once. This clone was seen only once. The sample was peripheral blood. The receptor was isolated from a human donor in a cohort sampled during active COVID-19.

The DNA of the CDR3 is TGTGCCAGCAGTGGGGGACAGTTGGGTCCAGCTTTCTTT. Translating gives CASSGGQLGPAFF. This chain uses TRBV2 with TRBJ1-1; TRBD1 aligns across 7 bases. The CDR3 totals 13 residues. V shed 4 bases and J 10 bases; nucleotides not matched to a gene: 9. In germline, CDR1 is SNHLY, CDR2 FYNNEI.